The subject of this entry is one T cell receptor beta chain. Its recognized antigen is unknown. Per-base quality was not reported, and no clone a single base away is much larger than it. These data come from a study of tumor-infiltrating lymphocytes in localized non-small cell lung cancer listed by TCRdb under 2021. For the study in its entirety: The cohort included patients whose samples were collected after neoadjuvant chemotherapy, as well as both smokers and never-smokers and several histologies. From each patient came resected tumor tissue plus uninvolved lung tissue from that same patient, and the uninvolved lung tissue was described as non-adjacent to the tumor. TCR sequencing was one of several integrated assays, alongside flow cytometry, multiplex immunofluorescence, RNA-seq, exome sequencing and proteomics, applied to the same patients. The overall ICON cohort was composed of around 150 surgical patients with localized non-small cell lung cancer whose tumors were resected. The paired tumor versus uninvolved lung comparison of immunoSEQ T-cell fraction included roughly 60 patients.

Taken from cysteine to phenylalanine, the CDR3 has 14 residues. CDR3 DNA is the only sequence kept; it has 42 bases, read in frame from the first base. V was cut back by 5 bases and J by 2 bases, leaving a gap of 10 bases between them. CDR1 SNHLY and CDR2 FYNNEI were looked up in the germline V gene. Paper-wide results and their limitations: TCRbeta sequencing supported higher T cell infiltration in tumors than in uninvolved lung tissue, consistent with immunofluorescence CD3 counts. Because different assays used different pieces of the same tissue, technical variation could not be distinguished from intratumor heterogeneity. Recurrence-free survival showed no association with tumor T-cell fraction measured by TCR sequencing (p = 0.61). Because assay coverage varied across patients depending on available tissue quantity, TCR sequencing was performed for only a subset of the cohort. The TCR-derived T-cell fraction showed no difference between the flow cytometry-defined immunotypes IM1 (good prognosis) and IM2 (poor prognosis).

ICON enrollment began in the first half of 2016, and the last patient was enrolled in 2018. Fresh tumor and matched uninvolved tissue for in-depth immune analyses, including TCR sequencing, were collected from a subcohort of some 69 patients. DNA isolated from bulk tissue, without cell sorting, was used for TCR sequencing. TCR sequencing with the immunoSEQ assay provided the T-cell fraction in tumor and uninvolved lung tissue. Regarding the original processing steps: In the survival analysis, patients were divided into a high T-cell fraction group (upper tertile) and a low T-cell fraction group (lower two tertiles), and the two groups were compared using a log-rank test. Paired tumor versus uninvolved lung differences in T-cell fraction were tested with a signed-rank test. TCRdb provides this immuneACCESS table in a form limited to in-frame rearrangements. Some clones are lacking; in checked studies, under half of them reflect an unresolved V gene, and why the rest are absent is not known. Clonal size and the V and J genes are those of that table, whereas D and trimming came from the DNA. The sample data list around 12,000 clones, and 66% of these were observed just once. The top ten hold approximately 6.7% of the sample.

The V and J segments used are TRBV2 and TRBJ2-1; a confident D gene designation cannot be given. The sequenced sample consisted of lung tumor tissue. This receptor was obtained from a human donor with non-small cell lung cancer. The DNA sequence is TGTGCCAGCAGTAAAGAAATGGCCTACAATGAGCAGTTCTTC. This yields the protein CASSKEMAYNEQFF.